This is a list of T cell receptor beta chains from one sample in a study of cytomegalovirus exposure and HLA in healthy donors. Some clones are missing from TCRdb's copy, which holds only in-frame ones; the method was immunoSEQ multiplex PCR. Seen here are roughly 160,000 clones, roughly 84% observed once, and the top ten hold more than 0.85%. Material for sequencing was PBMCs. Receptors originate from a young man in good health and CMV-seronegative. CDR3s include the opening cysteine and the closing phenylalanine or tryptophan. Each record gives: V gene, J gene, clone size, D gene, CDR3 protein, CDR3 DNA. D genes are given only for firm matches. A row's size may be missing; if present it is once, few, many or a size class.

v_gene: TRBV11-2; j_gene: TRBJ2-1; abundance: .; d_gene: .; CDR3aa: CASSRGYNEQFF; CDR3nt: TGTGCCAGCAGTAGGGGATACAATGAGCAGTTCTTC
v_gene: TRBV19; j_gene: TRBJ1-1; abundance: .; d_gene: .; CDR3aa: CASSPSGQIGAFF; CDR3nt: TGTGCCAGTAGTCCCTCCGGACAAATTGGGGCTTTCTTT
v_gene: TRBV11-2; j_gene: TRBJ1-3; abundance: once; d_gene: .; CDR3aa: CATLISGNTIYF; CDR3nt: TGTGCCACACTAATCTCTGGAAACACCATATATTTT
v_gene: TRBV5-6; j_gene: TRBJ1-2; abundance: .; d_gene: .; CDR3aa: CASSWRDPLSSNYGYTF; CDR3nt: TGTGCCAGCAGCTGGAGGGACCCTCTATCCTCTAACTATGGCTACACCTTC
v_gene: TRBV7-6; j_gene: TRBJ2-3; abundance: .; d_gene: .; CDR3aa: CASSLAWAGEGTDTQYF; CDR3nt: TGTGCCAGCAGCTTAGCGTGGGCAGGGGAAGGCACAGATACGCAGTATTTT
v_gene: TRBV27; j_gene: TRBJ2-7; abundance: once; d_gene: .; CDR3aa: CASRLGPSGSYEQYF; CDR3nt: TGTGCCAGCAGATTGGGTCCCTCAGGCTCCTACGAGCAGTACTTC
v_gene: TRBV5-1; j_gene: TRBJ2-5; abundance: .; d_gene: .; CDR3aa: CACSEGPQETQYF; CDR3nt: TGCGCCTGTTCGGAGGGTCCACAAGAGACCCAGTACTTC
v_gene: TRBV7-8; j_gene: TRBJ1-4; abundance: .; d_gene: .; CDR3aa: CASSLIIGGDEKLFF; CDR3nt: TGTGCCAGCAGCTTGATTATAGGGGGAGATGAAAAACTGTTTTTT
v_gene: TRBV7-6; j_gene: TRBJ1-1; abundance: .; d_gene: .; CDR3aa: CASSLAQGRTEAFF; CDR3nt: TGTGCCAGCAGCTTAGCGCAGGGGAGAACTGAAGCTTTCTTT
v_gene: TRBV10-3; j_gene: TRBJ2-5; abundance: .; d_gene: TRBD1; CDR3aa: CAIRGGGTGGETQYF; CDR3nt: TGTGCCATCAGGGGCGGTGGGACAGGGGGAGAGACCCAGTACTTC
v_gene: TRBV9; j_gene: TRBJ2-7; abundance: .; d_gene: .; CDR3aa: CASSAHLGGPSYYEQYF; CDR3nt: TGTGCCAGCAGCGCCCATCTTGGGGGCCCCTCCTACTACGAGCAGTACTTC
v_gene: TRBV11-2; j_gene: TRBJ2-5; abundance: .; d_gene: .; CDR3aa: CASSLVSRSRETQYF; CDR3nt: TGTGCCAGCAGCTTAGTCTCTCGGAGCCGGGAGACCCAGTACTTC
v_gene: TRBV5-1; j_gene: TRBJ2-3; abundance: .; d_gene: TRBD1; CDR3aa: CASSSDRETDTQYF; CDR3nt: TGCGCCAGCAGCTCCGACAGGGAGACAGATACGCAGTATTTT
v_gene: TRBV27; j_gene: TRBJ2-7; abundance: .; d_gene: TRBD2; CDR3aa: CASSTGTSGTYEQYF; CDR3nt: TGTGCCAGCAGTACCGGGACTAGCGGGACCTACGAGCAGTACTTC
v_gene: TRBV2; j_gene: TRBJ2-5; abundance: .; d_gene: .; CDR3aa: CASGPILKETQYF; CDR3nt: TGTGCCAGCGGGCCCATACTTAAAGAGACCCAGTACTTC
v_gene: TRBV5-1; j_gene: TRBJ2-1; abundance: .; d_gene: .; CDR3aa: CASSLVQGGNEQFF; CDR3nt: TGCGCCAGCAGCTTGGTACAGGGGGGGAATGAGCAGTTCTTC
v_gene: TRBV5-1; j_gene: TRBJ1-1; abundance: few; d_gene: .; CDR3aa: CASSLQTQNTEAFF; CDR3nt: TGCGCCAGCAGCTTACAAACACAGAACACTGAAGCTTTCTTT
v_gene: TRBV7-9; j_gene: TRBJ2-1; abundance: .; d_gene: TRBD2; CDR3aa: CASRAALAAYNEQFF; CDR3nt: TGTGCCAGCAGGGCGGCGCTAGCGGCATACAATGAGCAGTTCTTC
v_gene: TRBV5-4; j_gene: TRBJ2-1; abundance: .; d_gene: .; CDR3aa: CASHPRSSYNEQFF; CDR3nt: TGTGCCAGCCACCCCCGGAGCTCCTACAATGAGCAGTTCTTC
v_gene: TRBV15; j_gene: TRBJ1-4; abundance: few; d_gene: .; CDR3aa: CATSREAGVEKLFF; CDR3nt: TGTGCCACCAGCAGAGAAGCAGGGGTGGAAAAACTGTTTTTT
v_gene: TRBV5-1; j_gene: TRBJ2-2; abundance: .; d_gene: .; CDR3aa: CASSSYPGNTGELFF; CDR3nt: TGCGCCAGCAGTTCTTATCCAGGGAACACCGGGGAGCTGTTTTTT
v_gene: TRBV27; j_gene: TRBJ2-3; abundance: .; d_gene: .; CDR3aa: CASSSPRADTQYF; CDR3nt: TGTGCCAGCAGTAGCCCCCGGGCAGATACGCAGTATTTT
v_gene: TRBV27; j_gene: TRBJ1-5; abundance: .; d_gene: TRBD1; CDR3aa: CASSPGTGQYQPQHF; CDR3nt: TGTGCCAGCAGTCCCGGGACAGGCCAATATCAGCCCCAGCATTTT
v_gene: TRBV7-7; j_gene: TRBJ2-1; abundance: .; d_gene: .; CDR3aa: CASSLDPGESSYNEQFF; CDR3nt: TGTGCTAGCAGCTTAGATCCCGGGGAAAGCTCCTACAATGAGCAGTTCTTC
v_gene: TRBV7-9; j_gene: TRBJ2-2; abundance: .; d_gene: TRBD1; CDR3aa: CASSARSGTGGVGGELFF; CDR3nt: TGTGCCAGCAGCGCACGCTCCGGGACAGGGGGCGTGGGTGGGGAGCTGTTTTTT
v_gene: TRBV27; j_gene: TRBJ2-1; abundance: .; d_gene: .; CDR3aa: CASSLWPFDEQFF; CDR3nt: TGTGCCAGCAGTTTATGGCCCTTCGATGAGCAGTTCTTC
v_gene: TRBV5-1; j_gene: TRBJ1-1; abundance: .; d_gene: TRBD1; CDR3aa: CASSLTRQGYTEAFF; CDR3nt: TGCGCCAGCAGCCTAACTCGACAGGGATACACTGAAGCTTTCTTT
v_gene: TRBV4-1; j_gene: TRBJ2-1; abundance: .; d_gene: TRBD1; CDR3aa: CASSQDRTGADEQFF; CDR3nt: TGCGCCAGCAGCCAAGATCGGACAGGGGCGGATGAGCAGTTCTTC
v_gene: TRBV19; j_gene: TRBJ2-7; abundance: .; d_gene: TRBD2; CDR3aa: CASSRAGGGYEQYF; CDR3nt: TGTGCCAGTAGCCGAGCGGGAGGAGGCTACGAGCAGTACTTC